This T cell receptor (beta chain) is from a study of OX40 agonist ivuxolimab in advanced cancers. Study-wide results and caveats: On average, CD8+ T cells had more expanded clones than CD4+.

As regards this clone: The antigen remains unidentified.

Generated by immunoSEQ multiplex PCR, the TCRdb table keeps only in-frame clones and is missing some. Altogether some 20,000 clones are present, less than 90% being singletons, with the ten largest covering approximately 15%. Autoimmune disease history or systemic immunosuppression barred patients. Trimming stripped 4 bases from V and 1 base from J, with 25 bases between. The length of the CDR3 is 19 residues. The germline V gene encodes CDR1 SGHVS and CDR2 FQNEAQ. The material sequenced was CD4+ or CD8+ T cells sorted from blood, taken in a trial of the OX40 agonist ivuxolimab. The V and J genes are TRBV7-8 and TRBJ2-5, with a possible D match to TRBD2 (5 bases). This TCR derives from an adult with an advanced solid tumor such as melanoma, head and neck, liver or kidney cancer. CDR3 in amino acids: CASSWTLASVLESQETQYF. Here the CDR3 DNA reads TGTGCCAGCAGCTGGACTCTCGCCAGCGTTCTGGAGTCCCAAGAGACCCAGTACTTC.